This is a list of T cell receptor beta chains from one sample in a study of post-analysis software for immune sequencing data. TCRdb used MiXCR to reprocess the PCR reads, holding one entry per CDR3 protein. Here the sample spans about 770,000 distinct CDR3 sequences, 46% being singletons. The sample was blood. Source of these receptors: a girl aged 10 to 17 with multiple sclerosis. The CDR3 runs from the conserved cysteine through the conserved F or W. A D gene is named only where the DNA matches it firmly. Rows give clone size only sometimes, using once, few, many, or a class for an expanded clone.

clone_size d_call j_call v_call cdr3_nt cdr3_aa
. . TRBJ2-1 TRBV5-1 TGCGCCAGCAGCTTCACTAGGGGCCATGAGCAGTTCTTC CASSFTRGHEQFF
. . TRBJ2-6 TRBV11-2 TGTGCCAGCAGCCCCGCTGATTTCTCTGGGGCCAACGTCCTGACTTTC CASSPADFSGANVLTF
. TRBD2 TRBJ2-1 TRBV7-2 TGTGCCAGCAGCTTACAGACTAGCTCGGATGAGCAGTTCTTC CASSLQTSSDEQFF
. . TRBJ1-2 TRBV2 TGTGCCAGCAGTGTAACCTTCGTTGACACCTTC CASSVTFVDTF
many TRBD1 TRBJ1-2 TRBV28 TGTGCCAGCAGCCCAGGGACAGTCTATGGCTACACCTTC CASSPGTVYGYTF
few TRBD1 TRBJ2-7 TRBV6-2/TRBV6-3 TGTGCCAGCAGAGTAATAGGGGACAGGGGACCCCTCTACGAGCAGTACTTC CASRVIGDRGPLYEQYF
. TRBD2 TRBJ2-5 TRBV6-2/TRBV6-3 TGTGCCAGCAGTTACTCTAGCGGGAGGGCTCAAGAGACCCAGTACTTC CASSYSSGRAQETQYF
few TRBD2 TRBJ2-1 TRBV5-1 TGCGCCAGCAGCCATAGCGGGAGTGGCGGCAATGAGCAGTTCTTC CASSHSGSGGNEQFF
. . TRBJ1-2 TRBV15 TGTGCCACCAGCAGACCCGGGGCAGGTGGCTACACCTTC CATSRPGAGGYTF
few . TRBJ2-7 TRBV9 TGTGCCAGCAGCGTAGACGCGGGACTTGGAGAGCAGTACTTC CASSVDAGLGEQYF
. . TRBJ2-3 TRBV7-8 TGTGCCAGCAGCCCGATCCTGTCAATCACAGATACGCAGTATTTT CASSPILSITDTQYF
. . TRBJ2-5 TRBV20-1 TGCAGTGCTAGGGAGCCGCAAAGCCAAGAGACCCAGTACTTC CSAREPQSQETQYF
. . TRBJ2-7 TRBV10-2 TGCGCCAGCAGTGCCTTCGACAGGACGGGGGAGCAGTACTTC CASSAFDRTGEQYF